The T cell receptor beta chain described here comes from a study of blood T cell repertoires in COVID-19 (TCRdb year 2020). Background for the entire study: Collaborator samples came from the United States, Italy and Spain and covered acute and convalescent phases of COVID-19. The prospective study material was composed of cDNA or gDNA derived from T cells, B-cell-depleted T cells, or PBMCs. Deeply sampled blood TCRbeta repertoires from subjects exposed to, actively infected with, or recovered from COVID-19 were included in the dataset. The repertoires were released in a freely available public database meant as a resource for research on the immune response to SARS-CoV-2. Samples were obtained from the ongoing ImmuneRACE study (first 160 participants) and from 1,000 to 1,500 subjects provided by 6 global collaborators. A de-identified subject ID, COVID-19 status, age in years and sex were almost always included in the sample metadata. HLA class I and class II types, where available, came from metadata supplied by the sample provider rather than from assay-based typing. The paper's findings and limits, for the study overall: Clinical and demographic metadata were provided uncurated, with the amount varying by source and participant.

The immunoSEQ Assay, a bias-controlled multiplex PCR, was used to amplify TCRbeta CDR3 regions from genomic DNA. The study's own analysis went as follows. The number of nucleated cells in each sample was estimated by amplification of reference gene primers within the assay. To quantify the absolute abundance of each unique TCRbeta CDR3 rearrangement, sequence reads were collapsed and filtered. For each sample, productive Simpson clonality was calculated as the square root of Simpson's diversity index over productive rearrangements. Not all clones reach the TCRdb copy of this immuneACCESS table, which keeps in-frame sequences only. Checked studies attribute under half of the gap to unresolved V genes and leave the rest unexplained. D and trimming come from the DNA, and the V and J calls and clone size come from that table. For this sample there are tens of thousands of clones; about 85% appear just once. 3.5% to 5.5% of the sample is taken by the ten largest.

Whole blood was collected in K2EDTA tubes by collaborating institutions according to the institutions' own protocols. For TCRbeta analysis, collaborator samples were shipped as frozen whole blood, as isolated PBMCs, or as DNA extracted from either sample type. V and J are truncated by 3 bases and 5 bases respectively, leaving an intervening sequence of 11 bases. In the germline V gene, CDR1 corresponds to MNHEY and CDR2 to SVGEGT. The CDR3 measures 14 amino acids from cysteine to phenylalanine. This entry keeps only the CDR3 DNA: 42 bases, framed from base 1. Concerning this clone: This clone's antigen is unknown. Base qualities are not at hand, and no much larger clone is one base apart.

Sequenced material: peripheral blood. This receptor was taken from a man aged 55 to 70 with acute or convalescent COVID-19. The chain is assembled from TRBV6-2 or TRBV6-3 and TRBJ2-4; the D region possibly corresponds to TRBD1 (6 bases align). Read as DNA, the sequence is TGTGCCAGCAGTTATGCAGGGGCGGAAAACATTCAGTACTTC. Translated, this gives CASSYAGAENIQYF.